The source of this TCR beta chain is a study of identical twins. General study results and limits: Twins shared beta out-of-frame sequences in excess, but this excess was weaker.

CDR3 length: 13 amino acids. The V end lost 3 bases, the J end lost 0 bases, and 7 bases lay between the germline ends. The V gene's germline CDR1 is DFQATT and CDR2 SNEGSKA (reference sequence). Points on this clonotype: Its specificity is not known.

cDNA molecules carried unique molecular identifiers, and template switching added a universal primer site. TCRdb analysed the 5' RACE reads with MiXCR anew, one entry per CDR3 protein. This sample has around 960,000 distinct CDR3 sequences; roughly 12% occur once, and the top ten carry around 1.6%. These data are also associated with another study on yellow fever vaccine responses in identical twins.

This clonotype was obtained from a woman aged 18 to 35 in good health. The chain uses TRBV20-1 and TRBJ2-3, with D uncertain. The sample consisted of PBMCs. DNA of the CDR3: TGCAGTGCTAGTCCAGCTAGCACAGATACGCAGTATTTT. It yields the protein CSASPASTDTQYF.